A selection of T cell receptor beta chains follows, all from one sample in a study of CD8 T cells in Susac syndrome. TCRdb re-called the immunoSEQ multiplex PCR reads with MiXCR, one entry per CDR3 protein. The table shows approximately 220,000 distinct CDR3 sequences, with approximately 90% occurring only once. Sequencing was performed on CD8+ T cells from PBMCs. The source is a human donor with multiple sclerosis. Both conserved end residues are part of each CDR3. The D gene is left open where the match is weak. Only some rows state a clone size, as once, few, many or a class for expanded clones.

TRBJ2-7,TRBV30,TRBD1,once,TGTGCCTGGAGTGTATACAGGGGGCGGTTCGAGCAGTACTTC,CAWSVYRGRFEQYF
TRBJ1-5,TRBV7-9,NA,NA,TGTGCCAGCAGCTTGGCAGGTAGTCAGCCCCAGCATTTT,CASSLAGSQPQHF
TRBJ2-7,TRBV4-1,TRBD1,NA,TGCGCCAGCAGCCTTGACCGTCTCGGGACAGGTTACAGCGAGCAGTACTTC,CASSLDRLGTGYSEQYF
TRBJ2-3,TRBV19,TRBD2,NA,TGTGCCAGTAGTATAGCCCCTAGCGGGAGAGCCCTTGACACAGATACGCAGTATTTT,CASSIAPSGRALDTDTQYF
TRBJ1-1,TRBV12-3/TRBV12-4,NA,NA,TGTGCCAGCAGTTTATCCTGGAAGACTGAAGCTTTCTTT,CASSLSWKTEAFF
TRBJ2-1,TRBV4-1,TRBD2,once,TGCGCCAGCAGCCAAGCTCCTGCCGGACTAGCGACCGACAATGAGCAGTTCTTC,CASSQAPAGLATDNEQFF
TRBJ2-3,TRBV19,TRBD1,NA,TGTGCCAGTAGTCCCCGGGACAGGCTCACAGATACGCAGTATTTT,CASSPRDRLTDTQYF
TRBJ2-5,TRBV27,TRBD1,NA,TGTGCCAGCAGCTCTGGGGACAGGAGGGAGACCCAGTACTTC,CASSSGDRRETQYF
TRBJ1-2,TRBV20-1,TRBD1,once,TGCAGTGCCTTCCGGACAGGGTCTTCGGATGGCTACACCTTC,CSAFRTGSSDGYTF
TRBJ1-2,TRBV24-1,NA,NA,TGTGCCACCAGTGATCTAACAGGGCATGGCTACACCTTC,CATSDLTGHGYTF
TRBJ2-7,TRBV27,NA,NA,TGTGCCAGTCGTTCCCAATCCTCCTACGAGCAGTACTTC,CASRSQSSYEQYF
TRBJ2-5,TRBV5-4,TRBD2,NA,TGTGCCAGCAGCTCCAAAGGCTTAGCGGGGGGAGAGACCCAGTACTTC,CASSSKGLAGGETQYF
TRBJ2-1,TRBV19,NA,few,TGTGCCAGTAGTGTCCCGGGGGGCTCCGGCGAGCAGTTCTTC,CASSVPGGSGEQFF
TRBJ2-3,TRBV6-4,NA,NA,TGTGCCAGCAGTGACTCTGAGGGAAGCACAGATACGCAGTATTTT,CASSDSEGSTDTQYF
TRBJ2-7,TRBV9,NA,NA,TGTGCCAGCAGCGGGGGAGGAGGTCCGAACTACGAGCAGTACTTC,CASSGGGGPNYEQYF
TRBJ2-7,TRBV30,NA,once,TGTGCCTGGAGTGTACGTGCTCAGGAGCGGGCCGAGCAGTACTTC,CAWSVRAQERAEQYF
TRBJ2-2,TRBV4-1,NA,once,TGCGCCAGCAGCCGGGTGCCCCGGGCGACGGCGGGAACCGGGGAGCTGTTTTTT,CASSRVPRATAGTGELFF
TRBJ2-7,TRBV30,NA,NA,TGTGCCTGGAGTACTGGGGAGCAGTACTTC,CAWSTGEQYF
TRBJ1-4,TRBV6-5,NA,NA,TGTGCCAGCAGTTACGGAGGGGGGATAGATGAAAAACTGTTTTTT,CASSYGGGIDEKLFF
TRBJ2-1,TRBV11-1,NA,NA,TGTGCCAGCAGCTTACCAGGCTCCTACAATGAGCAGTTCTTC,CASSLPGSYNEQFF
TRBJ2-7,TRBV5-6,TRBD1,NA,TGTGCCAGCAGCTTGTGGCCCGGGACAGTGGCCTACGAGCAGTACTTC,CASSLWPGTVAYEQYF
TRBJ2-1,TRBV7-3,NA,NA,TGTGCCAGCAGCTTAGAAGACCTTAATGAGCAGTTCTTC,CASSLEDLNEQFF
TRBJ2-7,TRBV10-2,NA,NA,TGCGCCAGCGCACCGGACTTGGAGCAGTACTTC,CASAPDLEQYF
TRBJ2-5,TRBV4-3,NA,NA,TGCGCCAGCAGCCAAGATCGGGGAGAGCAAGAGACCCAGTACTTC,CASSQDRGEQETQYF
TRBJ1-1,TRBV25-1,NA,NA,TGTGCCAGCAGTGAATTCGATGGGGTAGTAGGCGGCACTGAAGCTTTCTTT,CASSEFDGVVGGTEAFF
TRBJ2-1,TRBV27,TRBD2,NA,TGTGCCAGCAGTATACTAGCGGATCCCTACAATGAGCAGTTCTTC,CASSILADPYNEQFF
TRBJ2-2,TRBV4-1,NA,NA,TGCGCCAGCAGCCAAGGTCGCGTTCGGGAGCTGTTTTTT,CASSQGRVRELFF
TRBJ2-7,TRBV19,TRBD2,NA,TGTGCCAGTAGTACTCTGATAGCGGGAGGGCCTTACGAGCAGTACTTC,CASSTLIAGGPYEQYF
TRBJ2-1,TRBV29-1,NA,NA,TGCAGCGCCGACGGAGCGGAATCCTACAATGAGCAGTTCTTC,CSADGAESYNEQFF
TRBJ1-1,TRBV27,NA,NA,TGTGCCAGCAGTTTAGCCGGGGGGGGGATTGTGGCCACTGAAGCTTTCTTT,CASSLAGGGIVATEAFF
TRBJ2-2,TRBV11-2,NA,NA,TGTGCCAGCTCCCACGTATCCGGGGAGCTGTTTTTT,CASSHVSGELFF
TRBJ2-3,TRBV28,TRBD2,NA,TGTGCCAGCAGTTCGCAAATACTAATAGCGGGGGCGTCCGAGGAAGATACGCAGTATTTT,CASSSQILIAGASEEDTQYF
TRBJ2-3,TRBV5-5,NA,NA,TGTGCCAGCAGCTTGGCAGGGGCTGAGCCAGATACGCAGTATTTT,CASSLAGAEPDTQYF
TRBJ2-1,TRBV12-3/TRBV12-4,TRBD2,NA,TGTGCCAGCAGTTTTCGCGGGGGGCACTACAATGAGCAGTTCTTC,CASSFRGGHYNEQFF
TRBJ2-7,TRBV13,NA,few,TGTGCCAGCAGCTTAAGGGCTGGGGTCCCCTACGAGCAGTACTTC,CASSLRAGVPYEQYF
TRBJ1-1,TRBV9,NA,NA,TGTGCCAGCAGCGTAGGTGTGGGGGTATACACTGAAGCTTTCTTT,CASSVGVGVYTEAFF
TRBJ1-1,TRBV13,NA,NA,TGTGCCAGCAGTCCCGGCGCTGAAGCTTTCTTT,CASSPGAEAFF
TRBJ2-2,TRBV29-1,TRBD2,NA,TGCAGCGTTGAAGGGACTAGCGGGAGTTTCGCCGGGGAGCTGTTTTTT,CSVEGTSGSFAGELFF
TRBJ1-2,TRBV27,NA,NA,TGTGCCAGCAGTTTACGACCGGGACACACTAACTATGGCTACACCTTC,CASSLRPGHTNYGYTF
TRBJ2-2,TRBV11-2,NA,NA,TGTGCCAGCAGCACAGGGGGGGCAGGGTCCGGATTCGGGGAGCTGTTTTTT,CASSTGGAGSGFGELFF
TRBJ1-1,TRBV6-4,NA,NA,TGTGCCAGCAGTGACGGGGGTGTCGCTTTCTTT,CASSDGGVAFF
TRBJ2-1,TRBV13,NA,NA,TGTGCCAGCAGCTTAGGGGTCCACAATGAGCAGTTCTTC,CASSLGVHNEQFF
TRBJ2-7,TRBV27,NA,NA,TGTGCCAGCAGTCCCGGGACGTTTTCCTACGAGCAGTACTTC,CASSPGTFSYEQYF
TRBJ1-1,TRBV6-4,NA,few,TGTGCCAGCAGTGAAGGGACCGGGACTGAAGCTTTCTTT,CASSEGTGTEAFF
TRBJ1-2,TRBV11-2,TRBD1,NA,TGTGCCAGCAGCTTGCGACTCCGACCGGGACAGGGAAACGATGGCTACACCTTC,CASSLRLRPGQGNDGYTF
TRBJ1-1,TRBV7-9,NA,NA,TGTGCCAGCAGCTTACCCGTCGGACCTGAAGCTTTCTTT,CASSLPVGPEAFF
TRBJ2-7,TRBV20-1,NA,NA,TGCAGTGCCCTGGGCCTCCGGGACACTTCCTACGAGCAGTACTTC,CSALGLRDTSYEQYF
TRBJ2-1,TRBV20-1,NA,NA,TGCAGTGCTAGAGATGTCCAACGTAGATACAATGAGCAGTTCTTC,CSARDVQRRYNEQFF
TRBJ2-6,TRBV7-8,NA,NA,TGTGCCAGCAGCTCTGACCGACGACGGGGGAGGTATACTGGGGCCAACGTCCTGACTTTC,CASSSDRRRGRYTGANVLTF
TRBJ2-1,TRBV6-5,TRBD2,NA,TGTGCCAGCGGCGCAGGACTAGCGGACAACAATGAGCAGTTCTTC,CASGAGLADNNEQFF
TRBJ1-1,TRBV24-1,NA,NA,TGTGCCACCAGTGACGGCCGGAGACGGTTGAACACTGAAGCTTTCTTT,CATSDGRRRLNTEAFF
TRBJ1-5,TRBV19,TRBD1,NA,TGTGCCAGTAGTCCGGGACAGGGGGCTTGGCAGCCCCAGCATTTT,CASSPGQGAWQPQHF
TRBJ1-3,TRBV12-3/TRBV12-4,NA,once,TGTGCCAGCAGTTTCCTCGACAGCTCCTCTGGAAACACCATATATTTT,CASSFLDSSSGNTIYF
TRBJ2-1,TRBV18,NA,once,TGTGCCAGCTCACCACGCCGCCCCTCGACTAGTTACAATGAGCAGTTCTTC,CASSPRRPSTSYNEQFF